This T cell receptor beta chain derives from a study of beta chain features in type 1 diabetes (dated by TCRdb to the late 2010s). For the study in its entirety: Patients and healthy donors did not differ in mean age, gender distribution, total cell number or subset yield. Across all samples, some 110,000,000 sorted cells were examined, and cell number per subset correlated strongly with RNA yield. The study compared the TCRB repertoires of sorted circulating CD4+ T cell subsets in recently diagnosed type 1 diabetes patients with those in matched healthy donors. Regulatory and stem cell-like memory subsets were obtained from only 8 patients and about eight healthy donors, while naive and central memory subsets were obtained from all 30 or so donors. Results the study describes overall, beyond this receptor: Naive, central memory and regulatory TCRB repertoires appeared to be more alike among patients than among healthy donors. Because small numbers of individuals were included in the HLA sub-analyses, any influence of HLA type on TCRB rearrangement was left unresolved. Type 1 diabetes patients showed a moderate but significant shortening of TCRB CDR3 length in all four CD4+ subsets. Fewer insertions and more nucleotide deletions at VDJ recombination sites were observed in patients with type 1 diabetes, implying thymic rearrangement abnormalities. Because cDNA was sequenced instead of genomic DNA, highly expressing activated cells could be over-represented, though the groups showed no difference in activation or CD3 levels. Shorter templates might have been favored by PCR, but patient and control samples were amplified and corrected together, so both groups would have been affected equally by any skew.

CDR3 length: 12 amino acids, cysteine to phenylalanine. The CDR3 DNA has 36 bases and is translated from base 1. Between the V and J ends, shortened by 4 bases and 5 bases respectively, the junction contains 9 bases. CDR1 and CDR2 (SGHRS, YFSETQ) derive from the germline V gene. With regard to this clone: The antigen it recognizes is unknown. No much larger clone exists at a distance of one base, and base qualities are not known.

Each donor gave one peripheral blood draw, averaging approximately 120 mL, which was collected into heparinised tubes. A BD FACSAria II and a panel including CD45RO, CCR7, CD25, CD127, CD95 and CD27 were used to sort naive, central memory, regulatory and stem cell-like memory CD4+ T cells. Every sorted population had a purity above 98%. Right away, PBMCs were isolated by Lymphoprep density gradient centrifugation and were stained directly, with no culture step. Samples were stained and sorted in pairs, with one healthy donor and one patient per experiment, so that batch effects were minimized. All of the isolated RNA was reverse transcribed with the High Capacity cDNA Reverse Transcription Kit, so expressed TCRB transcripts were sequenced. Stem cell-like memory T cell samples underwent survey-depth immunoSEQ sequencing, averaging approximately 920,000 total reads per sample. After sorted cells were lysed in RLT buffer, RNA was extracted with DNase-treated RNeasy Micro or Mini kits, with the choice depending on cell number. To prevent cross-contamination, each cell subset was processed individually, whereas patient and healthy donor samples were processed jointly. The immunoSEQ multiplex PCR was used to amplify TCRB sequences from cDNA, yielding 87-bp fragments that span the CDR3 region. Sequencing of the amplicons was performed on the Illumina HiSeq platform. Per the original workflow: PCR bias was corrected computationally using synthetic template baselines, and reads within Hamming distance 2 were collapsed, with unmergeable singletons discarded. Reads were aligned to IMGT to assign V, D and J genes, CDR3 length, and insertions or deletions at six rearrangement sites. Within each subset, clonotype counts were normalized to the number of sorted cells before true diversity and Gini coefficients were calculated with the tcR R package. The overlap coefficient, calculated on TCRB nucleotide sequences, was used to measure repertoire sharing. Drawn from immuneACCESS, this table holds only the in-frame rearrangements with V and J called that TCRdb kept. Clones are partly lost; checked studies trace under half to an unresolved V gene and leave the rest unexplained. V and J calls and clone size are those listed in that table; D and trimming were worked out from the DNA. In all, the sample holds about 47,000 clones, and 35% to 55% of those were seen once. Less than 0.15% of the sample lies in the top ten.

The sequenced material came from stem cell memory CD4+ T cells from blood. The sample's cell subset or site label, decoded: stem cell-like memory CD4+ T cells. Recombination connected TRBV5-1 to TRBJ1-2; TRBD1 is a possible D gene, resting on 6 matching bases. The TCR sequence derives from a man aged 25 to 40 with type 1 diabetes. CDR3 protein: CASSGGGYGYTF. The DNA sequence is given as TGCGCCAGCAGCGGGGGCGGGTATGGCTACACCTTC.